The clone carrying this T cell receptor beta chain was found once. Which cohort a participant joined came from the clinical history participants gave. The entry originates in a study of blood T cell repertoires in COVID-19. The overall study: There were acute and convalescent COVID-19 samples, and they came from the United States, Italy and Spain.

This CDR3 region has 16 residues. The V segment lost 5 bases and the J segment 1 base; nucleotides outside the gene matches: 7. Germline V lookup: CDR1 SEHNR, CDR2 FQNEAQ (reference sequence). Per the original methods: Researchers report that nucleated cell counts were estimated from reference gene primer amplification. Some clones are missing from TCRdb's copy, which holds only in-frame ones; the method was immunoSEQ multiplex PCR. V and J calls and clone size are copied from that table; D and trimming were computed from the DNA. The sample consists of 300,000 to 350,000 clones, approximately 85% of them appearing once.

The chain couples TRBV7-9 to TRBJ2-4; 8 bases are a match to TRBD1. The sequence was collected from a man aged 25-40 years who had recovered from COVID-19. Sequencing input: PBMCs or T cells enriched from blood (not recorded which). CDR3 coding DNA: TGTGCCAGCAGCACCTACAGGGGGTCGGCCAAAAACATTCAGTACTTC. Amino acid sequence: CASSTYRGSAKNIQYF.